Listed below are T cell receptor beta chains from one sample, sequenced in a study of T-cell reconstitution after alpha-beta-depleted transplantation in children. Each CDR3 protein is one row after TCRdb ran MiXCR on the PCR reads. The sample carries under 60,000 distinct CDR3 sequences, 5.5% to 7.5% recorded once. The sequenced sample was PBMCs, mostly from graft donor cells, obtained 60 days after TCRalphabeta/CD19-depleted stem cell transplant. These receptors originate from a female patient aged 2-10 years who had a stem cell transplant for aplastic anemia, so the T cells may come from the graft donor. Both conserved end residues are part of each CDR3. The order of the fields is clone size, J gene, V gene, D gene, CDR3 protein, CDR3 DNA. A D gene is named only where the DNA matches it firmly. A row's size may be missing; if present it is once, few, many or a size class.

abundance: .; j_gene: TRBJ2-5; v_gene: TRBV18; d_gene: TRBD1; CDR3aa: CASSPSDRGETQYF; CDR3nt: TGTGCCAGCTCACCAAGCGACAGGGGAGAGACCCAGTACTTC
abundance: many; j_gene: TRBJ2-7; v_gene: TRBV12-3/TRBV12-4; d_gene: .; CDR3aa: CASSAVEGLPYEQYF; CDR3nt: TGTGCCAGCAGTGCCGTGGAGGGACTCCCCTACGAGCAGTACTTC
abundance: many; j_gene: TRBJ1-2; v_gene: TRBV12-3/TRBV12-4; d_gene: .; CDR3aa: CASSTTVNGYTF; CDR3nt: TGTGCCAGCAGTACGACAGTCAATGGCTACACCTTC
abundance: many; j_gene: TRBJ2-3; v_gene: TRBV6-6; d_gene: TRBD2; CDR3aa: CASSYSRGLAYTDTQYF; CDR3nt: TGTGCCAGCAGTTACTCGAGGGGACTAGCGTACACAGATACGCAGTATTTT
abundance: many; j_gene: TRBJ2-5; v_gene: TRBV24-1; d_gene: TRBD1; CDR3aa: CATSDKGTGQETQYF; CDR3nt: TGTGCCACCAGTGATAAGGGGACAGGGCAGGAGACCCAGTACTTC
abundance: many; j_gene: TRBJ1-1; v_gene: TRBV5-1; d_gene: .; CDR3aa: CASKLHMNTEAFF; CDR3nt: TGCGCCAGCAAATTGCACATGAACACTGAAGCTTTCTTT
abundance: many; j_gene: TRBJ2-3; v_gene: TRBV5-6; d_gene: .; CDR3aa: CASSGSTDTQYF; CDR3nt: TGTGCCAGCAGCGGGAGCACAGATACGCAGTATTTT
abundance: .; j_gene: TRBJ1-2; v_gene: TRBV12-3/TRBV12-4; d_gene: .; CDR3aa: CASSLALQRTATYGYPF; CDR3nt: TGTGCCAGCAGTTTAGCGTTACAAAGGACAGCGACCTATGGCTACCCCTTC
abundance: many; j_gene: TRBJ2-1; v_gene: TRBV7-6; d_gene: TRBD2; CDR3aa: CASSPGTSGGHEQFF; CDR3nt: TGTGCCAGCAGCCCCGGGACTAGCGGGGGCCATGAGCAGTTCTTC
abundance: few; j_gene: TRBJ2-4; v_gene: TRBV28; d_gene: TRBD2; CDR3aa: CASSLWGTSGRAKNIQYF; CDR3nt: TGTGCCAGCAGTTTATGGGGGACTAGCGGGAGGGCCAAAAACATTCAGTACTTC
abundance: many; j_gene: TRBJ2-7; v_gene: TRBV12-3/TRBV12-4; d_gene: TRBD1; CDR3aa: CASSRRQGIGEQYF; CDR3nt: TGTGCCAGCAGCCGGAGACAGGGTATCGGCGAGCAGTACTTC
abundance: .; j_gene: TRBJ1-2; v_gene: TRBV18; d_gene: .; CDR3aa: CASSNPGTNYGYTF; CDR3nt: TGTGCCAGCTCAAATCCAGGGACTAACTATGGCTACACCTTC
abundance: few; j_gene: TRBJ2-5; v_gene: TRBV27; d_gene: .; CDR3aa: CASSWGGGETQYF; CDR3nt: TGTGCCAGCAGCTGGGGGGGCGGGGAGACCCAGTACTTC
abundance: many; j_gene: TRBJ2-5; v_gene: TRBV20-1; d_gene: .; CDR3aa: CSASVGAAQETQYF; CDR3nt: TGCAGTGCTAGTGTAGGGGCGGCACAAGAGACCCAGTACTTC
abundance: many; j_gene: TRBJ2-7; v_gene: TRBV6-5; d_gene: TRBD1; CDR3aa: CASSRTGGTYEQYF; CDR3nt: TGTGCCAGCAGCCGGACAGGGGGCACCTACGAGCAGTACTTC
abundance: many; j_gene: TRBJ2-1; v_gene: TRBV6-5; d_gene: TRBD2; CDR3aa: CASSPSGGALSYNEQFF; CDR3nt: TGTGCCAGCAGCCCTAGCGGGGGGGCCCTCTCCTACAATGAGCAGTTCTTC
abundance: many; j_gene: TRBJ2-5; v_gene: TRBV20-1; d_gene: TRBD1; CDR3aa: CSASRDRGKETQYF; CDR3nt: TGCAGTGCTAGCCGGGACAGGGGGAAAGAGACCCAGTACTTC
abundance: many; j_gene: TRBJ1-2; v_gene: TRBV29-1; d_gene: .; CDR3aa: CSVEPGAGSLGYTF; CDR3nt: TGCAGCGTTGAACCAGGGGCCGGGTCGTTAGGCTACACCTTC
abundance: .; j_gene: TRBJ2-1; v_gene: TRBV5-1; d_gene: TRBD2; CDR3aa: CASSLVTSGDPYNEQFF; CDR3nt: TGCGCCAGCAGCTTGGTTACTAGCGGGGACCCCTACAATGAGCAGTTCTTC
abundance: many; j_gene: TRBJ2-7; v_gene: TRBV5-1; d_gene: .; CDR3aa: CASSLGEFYEQYF; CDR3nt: TGCGCCAGCAGCCTAGGGGAGTTTTACGAGCAGTACTTC
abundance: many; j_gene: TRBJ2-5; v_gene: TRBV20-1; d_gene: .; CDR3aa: CSASTQIGRQETQYF; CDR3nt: TGCAGTGCCTCGACACAAATCGGGAGACAAGAGACCCAGTACTTC
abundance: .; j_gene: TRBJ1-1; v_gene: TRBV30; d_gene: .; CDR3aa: CAWAQGWIGAFF; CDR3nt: TGTGCCTGGGCGCAGGGTTGGATTGGAGCTTTCTTT
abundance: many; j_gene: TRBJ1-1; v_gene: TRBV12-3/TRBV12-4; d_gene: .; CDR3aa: CASRPGWNTEAFF; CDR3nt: TGTGCCAGCAGACCCGGTTGGAACACTGAAGCTTTCTTT
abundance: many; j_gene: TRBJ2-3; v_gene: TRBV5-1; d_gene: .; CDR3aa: CASSLGGRSDTQYF; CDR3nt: TGCGCCAGCAGCTTGGGGGGCCGTTCAGATACGCAGTATTTT
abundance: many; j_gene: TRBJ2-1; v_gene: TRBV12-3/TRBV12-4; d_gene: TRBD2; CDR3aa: CASSFGLAGGNEQFF; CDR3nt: TGTGCCAGCAGTTTCGGCCTAGCGGGGGGCAATGAGCAGTTCTTC
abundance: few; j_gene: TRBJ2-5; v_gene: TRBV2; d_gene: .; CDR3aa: CASGSGAAGTQYF; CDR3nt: TGTGCCAGCGGGTCGGGGGCCGCGGGGACCCAGTACTTC
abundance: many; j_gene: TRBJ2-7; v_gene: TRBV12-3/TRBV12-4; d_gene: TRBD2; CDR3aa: CASSSSSGNYEQYF; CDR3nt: TGTGCCAGCAGTTCATCTAGCGGAAACTACGAGCAGTACTTC
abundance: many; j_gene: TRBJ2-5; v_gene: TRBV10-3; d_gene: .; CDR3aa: CAIGRNAWEQETQYF; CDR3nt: TGTGCCATCGGAAGAAACGCGTGGGAGCAAGAGACCCAGTACTTC
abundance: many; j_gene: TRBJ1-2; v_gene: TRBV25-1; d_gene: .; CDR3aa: CASRGATFAYTF; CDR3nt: TGTGCCAGCAGGGGGGCAACGTTTGCCTACACCTTC
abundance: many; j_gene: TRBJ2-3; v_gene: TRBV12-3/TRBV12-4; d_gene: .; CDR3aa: CASSSGSYFNSTDTQYF; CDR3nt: TGTGCCAGCAGTTCAGGATCTTATTTCAATAGCACAGATACGCAGTATTTT
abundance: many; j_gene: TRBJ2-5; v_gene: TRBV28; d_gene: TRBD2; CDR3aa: CASRLSGRWETQYF; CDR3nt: TGTGCCAGCAGGTTGAGCGGGAGATGGGAGACCCAGTACTTC
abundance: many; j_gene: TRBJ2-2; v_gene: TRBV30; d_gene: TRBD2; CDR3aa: CASQREGGGELFF; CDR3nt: TGTGCCTCTCAGCGGGAGGGCGGCGGGGAGCTGTTTTTT
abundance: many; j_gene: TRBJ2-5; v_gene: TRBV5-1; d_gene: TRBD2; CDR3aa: CASSFGGAGETQYF; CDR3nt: TGCGCCAGCAGCTTCGGGGGGGCCGGAGAGACCCAGTACTTC
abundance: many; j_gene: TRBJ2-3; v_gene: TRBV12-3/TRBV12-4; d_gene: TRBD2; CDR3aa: CASSFWSSGELTDTQYF; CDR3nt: TGTGCCAGCTCCTTCTGGTCTAGCGGGGAGCTCACAGATACGCAGTATTTT
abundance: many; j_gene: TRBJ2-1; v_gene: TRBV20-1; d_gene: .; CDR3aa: CSAADPPPSGNEQFF; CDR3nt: TGCAGTGCTGCCGACCCTCCGCCTTCGGGCAATGAGCAGTTCTTC
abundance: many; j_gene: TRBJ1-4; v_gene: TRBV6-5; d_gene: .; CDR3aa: CASRRGGDEKLFF; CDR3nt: TGTGCCAGCAGAAGAGGGGGAGATGAAAAACTGTTTTTT
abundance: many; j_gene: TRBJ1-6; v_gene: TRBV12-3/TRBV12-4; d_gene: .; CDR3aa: CASSLRGVDSPLHF; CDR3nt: TGTGCCAGCAGTTTGCGAGGGGTTGATTCACCCCTCCACTTT
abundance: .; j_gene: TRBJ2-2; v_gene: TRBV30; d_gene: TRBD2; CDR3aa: CAWTSRAGYNTGELFF; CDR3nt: TGTGCCTGGACCTCTAGAGCGGGGTACAACACCGGGGAGCTGTTTTTT
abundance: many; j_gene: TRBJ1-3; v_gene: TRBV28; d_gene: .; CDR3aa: CASGQSGNTIYF; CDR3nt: TGTGCCAGCGGACAGTCTGGAAACACCATATATTTT
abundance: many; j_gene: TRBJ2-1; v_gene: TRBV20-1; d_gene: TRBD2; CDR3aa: CRPGLAGGSYNEQFF; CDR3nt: TGCAGGCCGGGACTAGCGGGCGGCTCCTACAATGAGCAGTTCTTC
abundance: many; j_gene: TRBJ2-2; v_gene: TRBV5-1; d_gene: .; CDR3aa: CASGDGELFF; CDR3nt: TGCGCCAGCGGGGACGGGGAGCTGTTTTTT
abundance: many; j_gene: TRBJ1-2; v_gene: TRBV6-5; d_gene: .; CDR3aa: CASSYIRGGGGYTF; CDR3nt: TGTGCCAGCAGTTACATCCGAGGGGGTGGAGGCTACACCTTC
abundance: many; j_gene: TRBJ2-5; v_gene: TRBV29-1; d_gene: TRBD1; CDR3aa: CSVPIGQGVLETQYF; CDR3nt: TGCAGCGTTCCTATTGGACAGGGCGTTTTGGAGACCCAGTACTTC
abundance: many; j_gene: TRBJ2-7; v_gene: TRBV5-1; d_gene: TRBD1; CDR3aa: CASTWSGTGADF; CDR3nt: TGCGCCAGCACCTGGTCTGGGACAGGTGCCGACTTC
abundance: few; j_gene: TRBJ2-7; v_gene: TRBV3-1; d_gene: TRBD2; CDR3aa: CASRVTAGGNVSYEQYF; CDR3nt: TGTGCCAGCAGGGTAACAGCGGGAGGGAACGTCTCCTACGAGCAGTACTTC
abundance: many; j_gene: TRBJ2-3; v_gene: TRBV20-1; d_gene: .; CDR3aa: CSALYGTDTQYF; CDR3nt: TGCAGTGCTCTCTATGGCACAGATACGCAGTATTTT
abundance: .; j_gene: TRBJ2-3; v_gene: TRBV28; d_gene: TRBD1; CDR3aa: CASSLRSFGTGGTDTQYF; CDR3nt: TGTGCCAGCAGTTTACGATCTTTCGGGACAGGGGGCACAGATACGCAGTATTTT
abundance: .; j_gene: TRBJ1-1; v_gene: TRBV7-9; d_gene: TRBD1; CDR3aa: CASSPTGVNTEAFF; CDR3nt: TGTGCCAGCAGCCCTACAGGGGTGAACACTGAAGCTTTCTTT
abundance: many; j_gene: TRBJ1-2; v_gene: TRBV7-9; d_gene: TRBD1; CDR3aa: CASSPGTAPRGYTF; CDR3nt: TGTGCCAGCAGCCCCGGGACAGCCCCTCGTGGCTACACCTTC
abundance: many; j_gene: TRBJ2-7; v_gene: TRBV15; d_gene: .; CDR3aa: CATRSDGYEQYF; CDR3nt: TGTGCCACCAGATCGGACGGGTACGAGCAGTACTTC
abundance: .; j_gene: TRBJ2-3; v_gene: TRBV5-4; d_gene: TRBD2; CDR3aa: CASSWGLARTDTQYF; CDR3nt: TGTGCCAGCAGCTGGGGACTAGCTAGGACAGATACGCAGTATTTT
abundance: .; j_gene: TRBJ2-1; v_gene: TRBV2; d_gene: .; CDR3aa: CASSYQRSNEQFF; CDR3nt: TGTGCCAGCAGTTATCAAAGGTCCAATGAGCAGTTCTTC
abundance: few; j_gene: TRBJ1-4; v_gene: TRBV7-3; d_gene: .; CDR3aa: CASSLNPVTNEKLFF; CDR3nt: TGTGCCAGCAGCTTAAACCCCGTAACTAATGAAAAACTGTTTTTT
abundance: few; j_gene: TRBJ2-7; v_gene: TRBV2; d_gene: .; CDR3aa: CASSEDLWNEQYF; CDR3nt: TGTGCCAGCAGTGAAGACTTATGGAACGAGCAGTACTTC
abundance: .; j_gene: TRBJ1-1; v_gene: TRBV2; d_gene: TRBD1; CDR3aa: CASRETGTPENTEAFF; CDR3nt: TGTGCCAGCAGGGAGACAGGGACACCTGAGAACACTGAAGCTTTCTTT
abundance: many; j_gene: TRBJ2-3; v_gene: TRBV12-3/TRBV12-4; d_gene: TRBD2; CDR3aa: CASSRTSGRPGPDTQYF; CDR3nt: TGTGCCAGCAGTCGAACTAGCGGGAGGCCTGGACCAGATACGCAGTATTTT
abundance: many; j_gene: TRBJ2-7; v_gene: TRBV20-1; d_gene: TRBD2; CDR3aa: CSARQGLADNYEQYF; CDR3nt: TGCAGTGCTAGACAGGGACTAGCGGATAATTACGAGCAGTACTTC
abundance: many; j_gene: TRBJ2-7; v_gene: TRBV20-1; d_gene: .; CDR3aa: CSAPNSGGMEQYF; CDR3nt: TGCAGTGCTCCCAATAGCGGTGGGATGGAGCAGTACTTC
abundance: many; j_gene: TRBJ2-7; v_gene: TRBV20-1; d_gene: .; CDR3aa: CSATPGASSYEQYF; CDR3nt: TGCAGTGCTACCCCGGGGGCGAGCTCCTACGAGCAGTACTTC
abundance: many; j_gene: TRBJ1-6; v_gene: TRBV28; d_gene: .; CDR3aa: CASSLFLQDYNSPLHF; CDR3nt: TGTGCCAGCAGTTTATTCTTACAGGACTATAATTCACCCCTCCACTTT